This passage covers 27 T cell receptor beta chains from one sample sequenced in a study of T cell repertoires in cytomegalovirus infection. TCRdb independently ran MiXCR on the reads; one entry per CDR3 protein. The sample contains 450,000 to 550,000 distinct CDR3 sequences, 15% to 20% of which appear only once. Sample: CD8+ T cells from PBMCs. Every receptor here comes from a human donor in good health (CMV status not recorded). Some clones in this sample may be carry-over from other donors' samples.

The count of this clonotype is one. As the CDR3 is not closed by the conserved phenylalanine or tryptophan, this likely results from a read error. The J gene is TRBJ2-1, the V gene TRBV15; TRBD2 might be the D (7 bases). In germline, CDR1 is LNHNV, CDR2 YYDKDF (reference sequence). Trimming removed 5 bases from V and 3 bases from J, with 17 bases in between. CDR3 length: 16 residues. The CDR3 is CATSPPRGPSYNEQFL. The DNA of the CDR3 is TGTGCCACCAGCCCCCCGCGGGGGCCCAGCTACAATGAGCAGTTCTTA.

This clonotype was seen more than once but under ten times. The CDR3 nucleotides read TGTGCCAGCAGTGATAACAGGGTTGGGGGGGGGGAGCAGTTCTTC. This codes for CASSDNRVGGGEQFF. The V and J genes are TRBV6-6 and TRBJ2-1, with TRBD2 as a possible D gene (7 bases). The CDR3 has 15 amino acids. V lost 5 bases and J lost 10, with 21 bases in between. The germline gives CDR1 MNHNY, CDR2 SVGAGI (reference sequence).

This chain uses TRBV20-1 with TRBJ2-7; a weak D match, TRBD1 (5 bases). V dropped 1 base and J dropped 4 bases, with 11 bases sitting between them. Germline values: CDR1 DFQATT, CDR2 SNEGSKA (reference sequence). CDR3 length: 13 amino acids. The CDR3 nucleotides are TGCAGTGCTAGAGCGTCGACAGCGTACGAGCAGTACTTC. Its translation is CSARASTAYEQYF.

In regard to this clonotype: No conserved phenylalanine or tryptophan is present at the end of the CDR3, so a read error is the likely explanation. The chain combines TRBV5-6 with TRBJ2-1, with D perhaps TRBD1 or TRBD2 (5 bases each). Looked up from germline, CDR1 is SGHDT and CDR2 is YYEEEE. Trimming pared 0 bases from V and 7 bases from J, leaving 17 bases between. The CDR3 sequence is 16 residues long. Here the CDR3 reads CASSLGLGEKGNEQFL. DNA of the CDR3: TGTGCCAGCAGCTTGGGATTGGGGGAGAAAGGGAATGAGCAGTTCTTA.

The chain employs TRBV5-6 and TRBJ2-7, with D possibly TRBD2 on 5 matching bases. This CDR3 region has 16 residues. Germline CDR1 SGHDT, CDR2 YYEEEE. Trimming stripped 3 bases from V and 0 bases from J, with 16 bases between. CDR3 DNA sequence: TGTGCCAGCAGCTCCTTGGTGGAGGTCCCCTCCTACGAGCAGTACTTC. Protein sequence: CASSSLVEVPSYEQYF.

This clonotype was counted only a few times. The chain recombines TRBV20-1 with TRBJ1-5; D perhaps matches TRBD1 (5 bases). The V and J ends lost 5 bases and 3 bases respectively, with 11 bases between them. This CDR3 contains 13 residues. The germline gives CDR1 DFQATT, CDR2 SNEGSKA (reference sequence). This CDR3 reads CSARAGTNQPQHF. CDR3 nucleotide sequence: TGCAGTGCTCGAGCAGGGACCAATCAGCCCCAGCATTTT.

This clonotype came up a few times. This chain connects TRBV25-1 to TRBJ2-1; D is unresolved. Trimming removed 5 bases from V and 7 bases from J, with 12 bases in between. CDR1 is MGHDK, CDR2 SYGVNS, per germline. The CDR3 totals 13 residues. The chain's CDR3 is CASSTGLRNEQFF. CDR3 in DNA: TGTGCCAGCAGTACGGGTCTCAGGAATGAGCAGTTCTTC.

This clonotype was seen at least ten times. The J gene is TRBJ2-4, the V gene TRBV28, with TRBD1 matching 8 bases. With 2 bases clipped from V and 5 bases from J, the junction kept 8 bases outside the gene matches. This CDR3 has 16 amino acids. CDR1 and CDR2 from the germline V gene are MDHEN and SYDVKM. This CDR3 reads CASSLLPGQGQNIQYF. CDR3 bases: TGTGCCAGCAGTTTACTCCCCGGACAGGGCCAAAACATTCAGTACTTC.

V gene TRBV29-1 combines with J gene TRBJ2-2, with D perhaps matching TRBD1 (6 bases). Per germline, CDR1 SQVTM and CDR2 ANQGSEA. The CDR3 is made up of 20 amino acids. V lost 0 bases to trimming and J lost 2 bases, with 25 bases between them. CDR3 sequence reads: CSVEDRGTGHQKPNTGELFF. The CDR3 DNA sequence: TGCAGCGTTGAAGATCGAGGGACGGGACACCAGAAACCTAACACCGGGGAGCTGTTTTTT.

The gene calls are TRBV5-8 and TRBJ1-5; 9 bases map to TRBD1. J lost 2 bases, V lost 3 bases, and 3 bases had no gene match. Germline V gene data show CDR1 as SGHTS and CDR2 as YDEGEE. This CDR3 is built from 15 residues. As DNA, the CDR3 is TGTGCCAGCAGCTCACGGACAGGGGGCAATCAGCCCCAGCATTTT. Translated: CASSSRTGGNQPQHF.

This clonotype was recorded at least ten times. This rearrangement joins TRBV6-1 to TRBJ2-7, with TRBD1 identical over 8 bases. J was trimmed by 2 bases and V by 1 base; bases with no gene match: 7. This CDR3 region has 16 residues. The germline V gene has CDR1 MNHNS and CDR2 SASEGT. The CDR3 reads CASSEGTGIRAYEQYF. The CDR3 DNA reads TGTGCCAGCAGTGAAGGGACAGGGATAAGGGCCTACGAGCAGTACTTC.

This clonotype was observed many times. The chain uses TRBV28 and TRBJ2-1; 11 nucleotides align to TRBD2. The V segment lost 4 bases and the J segment 8 bases; nucleotides outside the gene matches: 13. The CDR3 is 17 amino acids. Looked up from germline, CDR1 is MDHEN and CDR2 is SYDVKM. The CDR3 here is CASSSPSSSGRFYEQFF. In nucleotides, the CDR3 is TGTGCCAGCAGTTCCCCCTCGTCTAGCGGGAGGTTCTATGAGCAGTTCTTC.

This clonotype came up many times. The gene calls are TRBV19 and TRBJ2-1, with D unresolved. CDR3 length equals 13 residues. V lost 1 base to trimming and J lost 1 base, with 2 bases between them. Germline V CDR1 and CDR2: LNHDA, SQIVND (reference sequence). CDR3 DNA: TGTGCCAGTAGTATAGGATCCTACAATGAGCAGTTCTTC. Residues: CASSIGSYNEQFF.

In this sample, this clonotype turned up many times. CDR3 sequence (DNA): TGTGCCATCAGTGATTGGCCTCCTATAGGCACAGATACGCAGTATTTT. This encodes CAISDWPPIGTDTQYF. The V gene is TRBV10-3, the J gene TRBJ2-3; D is unclear. Germline values: CDR1 ENHRY, CDR2 SYGVKD. This CDR3 region has 16 residues. V lost 3 bases and J 1 base, leaving 14 bases between the germline ends.

The V call is TRBV4-1, the J call TRBJ1-1; TRBD1 might be the D (5 bases). The CDR3 is 14 amino acids. The V gene's germline CDR1 is MGHRA and CDR2 YSYEKL. V lost 3 bases and J 8 bases, leaving 16 bases between the germline ends. CDR3 sequence reads: CASSQPPGLREAFF. The CDR3 DNA reads TGCGCCAGCAGCCAGCCCCCGGGACTAAGGGAAGCTTTCTTT.

The CDR3 protein is CASSFNWDEQYF. The CDR3 bases are TGTGCCAGCAGTTTCAACTGGGACGAGCAGTACTTC. The genes are TRBV12-3 or TRBV12-4 and TRBJ2-7; no reliable D call. Trimming removed 3 bases at V and 5 bases at J, with 8 bases between. This CDR3 region has 12 residues.

This chain links TRBV27 with TRBJ1-6, with 7 nucleotides matching TRBD1. V was pared by 2 bases and J by 8 bases, with 9 bases of the junction left unmatched. This CDR3 contains 16 residues. Germline V gene lookup returns CDR1 MNHEY and CDR2 SMNVEV (reference sequence). CDR3 sequence reads: CASSLGQGDSYSPLHF. As DNA, the CDR3 is TGTGCCAGCAGTTTAGGTCAGGGGGACTCCTATTCACCCCTCCACTTT.

Worth noting for this clonotype: The junction does not match germline at one end; this may be a read error. The rearrangement links TRBV12-3 or TRBV12-4 to TRBJ2-7; no clear D gene. The length of the CDR3 is 9 residues. The CDR3 DNA reads TGTGCCAGCAGTTTTTATTGGCGATTC. Residues: CASSFYWRF.

This clonotype occurred a few times. This sequence joins TRBV9 and TRBJ2-7; D unclear. The germline V gene encodes CDR1 SGDLS and CDR2 YYNGEE. This CDR3 has 14 residues. Trimming removed 4 bases from V and 1 base from J, with 12 bases in between. CDR3 sequence reads: CASSRRAISYEQYF. CDR3 nucleotide sequence: TGTGCCAGCAGCAGACGTGCGATTTCCTACGAGCAGTACTTC.

This clonotype was recorded many times. The chain combines TRBV7-9 with TRBJ1-2, with no clear D. CDR3 length: 14 residues. Germline V gene data show CDR1 as SEHNR and CDR2 as FQNEAQ (reference sequence). Trimming took 5 bases from V and 2 from J, leaving 12 bases between them. The CDR3 bases are TGTGCCAGCAGCCGACCGTCGTTAAACTATGGCTACACCTTC. Translation: CASSRPSLNYGYTF.

This clonotype was seen repeatedly, ten times or more. The rearrangement uses TRBV28 and TRBJ2-5; perhaps TRBD2 as D (5 bases). With 4 bases removed from V and 2 bases from J, the gap between germline ends came to 20 bases. The CDR3 contains 17 residues. Germline values: CDR1 MDHEN, CDR2 SYDVKM. The DNA for the CDR3 is TGTGCCAGCAGTTCGCGAACGATGACTACCAAACAAGAGACCCAGTACTTC. It is translated as CASSSRTMTTKQETQYF.

At least ten counts were recorded for this clonotype. The genes are TRBV19 and TRBJ1-2, with 10 bases matching TRBD1. The junction had 14 bases not matched to a gene; V was cut back by 3 bases and J by 4 bases. The germline CDR1 and CDR2 sequences are LNHDA and SQIVND (reference sequence). This CDR3 contains 18 residues. CDR3: CASSMRTEDRGPSYGYTF. The CDR3, as DNA: TGTGCCAGTAGTATGCGTACCGAAGACAGGGGGCCCAGCTATGGCTACACCTTC.

Concerning this clonotype itself: A much bigger clone sits one base away, suggesting this may be a read error. The gene calls are TRBV7-1 and TRBJ2-1, with D hard to call. TRBV7-1 is an ORF, with its function uncertain. This CDR3 has 13 amino acids. Trimming stripped 3 bases from V and 3 bases from J, with 6 bases between. CDR3 in DNA: TGTGCCAGCAGCTCCCCGTGCTACAATGAGCAGTTCTTC. Protein sequence: CASSSPCYNEQFF.

The chain employs TRBV4-1 and TRBJ1-5; 7 positions match TRBD1. J lost 1 base, V lost 2 bases, and 5 bases had no gene match. The CDR3 is 16 residues long. The germline gives CDR1 MGHRA, CDR2 YSYEKL. The CDR3 protein is CASSQQHRGSNQPQHF. The CDR3 DNA sequence: TGCGCCAGCAGCCAACAGCACAGGGGAAGCAATCAGCCCCAGCATTTT.

Many counts were recorded for this clonotype. The chain recombines TRBV7-9 with TRBJ2-5; D gene uncertain. In germline, CDR1 is SEHNR, CDR2 FQNEAQ (reference sequence). Trimming took 5 bases from V and 5 from J, leaving 12 bases between them. CDR3 size: 13 residues. The CDR3, as DNA: TGTGCCAGCAGCCCCCATGGCACGGAGACCCAGTACTTC. This sequence encodes CASSPHGTETQYF.

This chain connects TRBV6-1 to TRBJ1-1; D may be TRBD1 (5 bases). Germline CDR1 MNHNS, CDR2 SASEGT. Trimming removed 5 bases from V and 5 bases from J, with 18 bases in between. CDR3 length: 15 amino acids. The CDR3 DNA sequence: TGTGCCAGCAGTTTTAACCCCTCTGGGGGGACTGAAGCTTTCTTT. It codes for CASSFNPSGGTEAFF.

This clonotype was picked up many times. This chain links TRBV12-3 or TRBV12-4 with TRBJ1-2, with 8 nucleotides matching TRBD1. V was clipped by 10 bases and J by 8 bases; unmatched bases: 12. There are 13 residues in the CDR3. The CDR3 reads CAIRTQGAGGYTF. The CDR3, as DNA: TGTGCCATCCGGACCCAGGGGGCGGGAGGCTACACCTTC.